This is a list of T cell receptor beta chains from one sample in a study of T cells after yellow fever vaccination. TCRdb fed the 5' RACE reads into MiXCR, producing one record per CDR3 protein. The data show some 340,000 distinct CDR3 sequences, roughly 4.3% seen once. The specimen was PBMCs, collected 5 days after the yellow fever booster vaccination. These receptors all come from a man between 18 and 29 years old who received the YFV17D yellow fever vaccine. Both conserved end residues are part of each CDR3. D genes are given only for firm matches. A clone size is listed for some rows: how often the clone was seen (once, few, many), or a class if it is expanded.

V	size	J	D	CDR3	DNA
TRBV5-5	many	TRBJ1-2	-	CASSQFRQSSGYTF	TGTGCCAGCAGCCAATTCCGACAGTCATCTGGCTACACCTTC
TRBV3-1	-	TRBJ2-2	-	CASSQDQGWGTGELFF	TGTGCCAGCAGCCAAGATCAGGGCTGGGGCACCGGGGAGCTGTTTTTT
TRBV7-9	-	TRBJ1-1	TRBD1	CASSNTGGVTEAFF	TGTGCCAGCAGCAACACAGGGGGCGTAACTGAAGCTTTCTTT
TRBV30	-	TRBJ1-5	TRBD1	CAWSPGTGNQPQHF	TGTGCCTGGAGTCCCGGGACAGGGAATCAGCCCCAGCATTTT
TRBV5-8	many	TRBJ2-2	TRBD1	CASSSGDRGAGELFF	TGTGCCAGCAGTTCTGGGGACAGGGGCGCCGGGGAGCTGTTTTTT
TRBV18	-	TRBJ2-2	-	CASSPVGPNTGELFF	TGTGCCAGCTCACCAGTGGGCCCGAACACCGGGGAGCTGTTTTTT
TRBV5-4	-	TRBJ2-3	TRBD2	CAIRTSGGSGGTDTQYF	TGTGCCATCCGGACTAGCGGGGGAAGTGGTGGCACAGATACGCAGTATTTT
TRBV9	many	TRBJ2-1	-	CASSVQASSYNEQFF	TGTGCCAGCAGCGTTCAAGCGAGCTCCTACAATGAGCAGTTCTTC
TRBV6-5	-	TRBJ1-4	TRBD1	CASSSIGTGNEKLFF	TGTGCCAGCAGTTCGATCGGGACAGGGAATGAAAAACTGTTTTTT
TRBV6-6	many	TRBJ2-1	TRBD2	CASSPPPSGGMEQFF	TGTGCCAGCAGTCCTCCCCCTAGCGGGGGTATGGAGCAGTTCTTC
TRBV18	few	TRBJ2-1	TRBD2	CASSPTGGTSYNEQFF	TGTGCCAGCTCACCAACCGGGGGGACCTCCTACAATGAGCAGTTCTTC
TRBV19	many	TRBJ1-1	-	CASGGEAFF	TGTGCCAGTGGGGGTGAAGCTTTCTTT
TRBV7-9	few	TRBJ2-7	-	CASSSRPGYEQYF	TGTGCCAGCAGCTCGAGACCGGGCTACGAGCAGTACTTC
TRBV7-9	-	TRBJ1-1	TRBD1	CASALTGGQAFF	TGTGCCAGCGCGCTAACAGGGGGCCAAGCTTTCTTT
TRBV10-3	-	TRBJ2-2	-	CAISESERNTGELFF	TGTGCCATCAGTGAGTCGGAGAGGAACACCGGGGAGCTGTTTTTT